The rows below give T cell receptor beta chains drawn from one sample of a study of CD8 T cells in ankylosing spondylitis. Each CDR3 protein is one row after TCRdb ran MiXCR on the 5' RACE reads. The sample yields some 140,000 distinct CDR3 sequences, about 7% seen once. Material for sequencing was blood, either unsorted or a sorted T cell fraction (not recorded which). These receptor sequences come from a female donor with ankylosing spondylitis or in good health (not recorded which). Each CDR3 is given with its conserved first and last residue. The D gene is left open where the match is weak.

d_gene: NA
v_gene: TRBV4-1
CDR3aa: CASSQTEYDQPQHF

d_gene: NA
v_gene: TRBV6-5
CDR3aa: CASSYGTRGSPLHF

d_gene: NA
v_gene: TRBV5-6
CDR3aa: CASSFDSNQPQHF

d_gene: NA
v_gene: TRBV7-2
CDR3aa: CASSLARGTQPQHF

d_gene: NA
v_gene: TRBV2
CDR3aa: CASTGAGALHF

d_gene: NA
v_gene: TRBV4-1
CDR3aa: CASSQEEVHTEAFF

d_gene: NA
v_gene: TRBV7-2
CDR3aa: CASSLYMSPLHF

d_gene: NA
v_gene: TRBV9
CDR3aa: CASSVDRVPTEAFF

d_gene: NA
v_gene: TRBV15
CDR3aa: CATSRVDSTNEKLFF

d_gene: TRBD2
v_gene: TRBV28
CDR3aa: CASTSTVTSGTSDTQYF

d_gene: NA
v_gene: TRBV20-1
CDR3aa: CSAKDPGGATEAFF

d_gene: NA
v_gene: TRBV5-6
CDR3aa: CASSTLDSPSATYEQYF

d_gene: TRBD1
v_gene: TRBV20-1
CDR3aa: CSAGTGGLEQYF

d_gene: TRBD2
v_gene: TRBV29-1
CDR3aa: CSVGASGGFNEQFF

d_gene: TRBD1
v_gene: TRBV29-1
CDR3aa: CSVQGQGYGYTF

d_gene: NA
v_gene: TRBV5-1
CDR3aa: CASSLEGIGSPLHF

d_gene: TRBD1
v_gene: TRBV4-2
CDR3aa: CASSQEGAGGYEQYF

d_gene: NA
v_gene: TRBV27
CDR3aa: CATARGSGTDTQYF

d_gene: NA
v_gene: TRBV7-2
CDR3aa: CASSLAVGQGRNNEQFF

d_gene: NA
v_gene: TRBV7-9
CDR3aa: CASSLDTGTNYGYTF

d_gene: NA
v_gene: TRBV4-1
CDR3aa: CASSRAALGAGELFF

d_gene: NA
v_gene: TRBV19
CDR3aa: CASSIGGSGAIYEQYF

d_gene: NA
v_gene: TRBV20-1
CDR3aa: CSARGGDLIEAFF

d_gene: TRBD1
v_gene: TRBV6-2/TRBV6-3
CDR3aa: CASSYSFGTGSGQPQHF

d_gene: NA
v_gene: TRBV18
CDR3aa: CASSPREKGDGYTF

d_gene: NA
v_gene: TRBV19
CDR3aa: CASALAGNQPQHF

d_gene: NA
v_gene: TRBV5-5
CDR3aa: CASSVTEDYGYTF

d_gene: NA
v_gene: TRBV7-9
CDR3aa: CASSSPLDSYGYTF

d_gene: NA
v_gene: TRBV5-1
CDR3aa: CASSSGWSSYNEQFF

d_gene: NA
v_gene: TRBV5-1
CDR3aa: CASSYRGHPYEQYF

d_gene: NA
v_gene: TRBV7-2
CDR3aa: CASSPSNVAGEKLFF

d_gene: NA
v_gene: TRBV24-1
CDR3aa: CATSDGKADTQYF

d_gene: TRBD1
v_gene: TRBV20-1
CDR3aa: CSATRDRGLNGYTF

d_gene: TRBD2
v_gene: TRBV5-1
CDR3aa: CASSLAGGVTDTQYF

d_gene: NA
v_gene: TRBV20-1
CDR3aa: CSARGTTRATNEKLFF

d_gene: TRBD1
v_gene: TRBV5-1
CDR3aa: CASSLLSMGQSNEKLFF

d_gene: NA
v_gene: TRBV4-1
CDR3aa: CASSLNRADEAFF

d_gene: NA
v_gene: TRBV19
CDR3aa: CASSIGATRTEYLNTGELFF